The rows below give T cell receptor beta chains drawn from one sample of a study of blood T cell repertoires in COVID-19. Here immunoSEQ multiplex PCR was the method, and the copy in TCRdb shows in-frame clones only, minus some. The sample consists of approximately 190,000 clones, 80% to 90% of them appearing once. The sequenced material came from peripheral blood. These TCRs come from a woman in her 70s with active or convalescent COVID-19. Both conserved end residues are part of each CDR3. The order of the fields is J gene, D gene, V gene, clone size, CDR3 protein, CDR3 DNA. A D gene is named only where the DNA matches it firmly. Size is stated for part of the rows, as once, few or many counts, or as a class when the clone is expanded.

j_call: TRBJ1-2
d_call: NA
v_call: TRBV5-1
clone_size: NA
cdr3_aa: CASSLSDSLDGYTF
cdr3_nt: TGCGCCAGCAGCTTGAGTGACAGTTTGGATGGCTACACCTTC

j_call: TRBJ1-3
d_call: TRBD1
v_call: TRBV2
clone_size: NA
cdr3_aa: CASRGQAFSGNTIYF
cdr3_nt: TGTGCCAGCAGAGGACAGGCGTTCTCTGGAAACACCATATATTTT

j_call: TRBJ2-3
d_call: TRBD2
v_call: TRBV4-1
clone_size: NA
cdr3_aa: CASSLSQVAGAADTQYF
cdr3_nt: TGCGCCAGCAGCCTATCGCAGGTAGCGGGAGCGGCAGATACGCAGTATTTT

j_call: TRBJ2-7
d_call: TRBD1
v_call: TRBV19
clone_size: NA
cdr3_aa: CASSIDSATGKYEQYF
cdr3_nt: TGTGCCAGTAGTATAGACTCGGCGACAGGGAAGTACGAGCAGTACTTC

j_call: TRBJ1-1
d_call: NA
v_call: TRBV7-7
clone_size: once
cdr3_aa: CASSLRQDTEAFF
cdr3_nt: TGTGCTAGCAGCCTCAGACAGGACACTGAAGCTTTCTTT

j_call: TRBJ2-2
d_call: TRBD2
v_call: TRBV30
clone_size: NA
cdr3_aa: CAWSVGLGVTGELFF
cdr3_nt: TGTGCCTGGAGTGTGGGACTAGGGGTCACCGGGGAGCTGTTTTTT

j_call: TRBJ2-3
d_call: TRBD2
v_call: TRBV2
clone_size: few
cdr3_aa: CASSPGLAGADTQYF
cdr3_nt: TGTGCCAGCAGCCCAGGACTAGCGGGAGCAGATACGCAGTATTTT

j_call: TRBJ2-3
d_call: TRBD2
v_call: TRBV7-2
clone_size: NA
cdr3_aa: CASSFTGTSGVDTQYF
cdr3_nt: TGTGCCAGCAGCTTCACCGGGACTAGCGGGGTAGATACGCAGTATTTT

j_call: TRBJ2-1
d_call: TRBD1
v_call: TRBV11-2
clone_size: NA
cdr3_aa: CASSTTGGEQFF
cdr3_nt: TGTGCCAGCAGCACAACAGGGGGTGAGCAGTTCTTC

j_call: TRBJ1-5
d_call: NA
v_call: TRBV3-1/TRBV3-2
clone_size: NA
cdr3_aa: CASSPGVSNQPQHF
cdr3_nt: TGTGCCAGCAGCCCGGGGGTTAGCAATCAGCCCCAGCATTTT

j_call: TRBJ1-1
d_call: NA
v_call: TRBV5-1
clone_size: NA
cdr3_aa: CASSVDSLNTEAFF
cdr3_nt: TGCGCCAGCAGCGTCGACAGCCTCAACACTGAAGCTTTCTTT

j_call: TRBJ1-1
d_call: NA
v_call: TRBV9
clone_size: once
cdr3_aa: CASSSVVGGVGMNTEAFF
cdr3_nt: TGTGCCAGCAGCAGCGTAGTCGGAGGGGTTGGGATGAACACTGAAGCTTTCTTT

j_call: TRBJ1-1
d_call: NA
v_call: TRBV14
clone_size: NA
cdr3_aa: CASSQRTYGATEAFF
cdr3_nt: TGTGCCAGCAGCCAAAGGACATATGGTGCCACTGAAGCTTTCTTT

j_call: TRBJ2-1
d_call: TRBD1
v_call: TRBV6-5
clone_size: NA
cdr3_aa: CASRLDRGSANEQFF
cdr3_nt: TGTGCCAGCAGGCTGGACAGGGGGTCCGCCAATGAGCAGTTCTTC

j_call: TRBJ1-5
d_call: NA
v_call: TRBV5-6
clone_size: NA
cdr3_aa: CASSLTDSNQPQHF
cdr3_nt: TGTGCCAGCAGTTTGACAGATAGCAATCAGCCCCAGCATTTT

j_call: TRBJ1-1
d_call: NA
v_call: TRBV12-3/TRBV12-4
clone_size: NA
cdr3_aa: CASSPEGSTEAFF
cdr3_nt: TGTGCCAGCAGTCCGGAAGGGAGCACTGAAGCTTTCTTT

j_call: TRBJ2-5
d_call: NA
v_call: TRBV2
clone_size: NA
cdr3_aa: CASSASMGAGAETQYF
cdr3_nt: TGTGCCAGCAGTGCCAGTATGGGGGCGGGGGCAGAGACCCAGTACTTC

j_call: TRBJ2-3
d_call: NA
v_call: TRBV5-1
clone_size: once
cdr3_aa: CASSLGDTTDTQYF
cdr3_nt: TGCGCCAGCAGCTTGGGGGACACCACAGATACGCAGTATTTT

j_call: TRBJ1-1
d_call: NA
v_call: TRBV7-2
clone_size: NA
cdr3_aa: CASSVGGGRKNTEAFF
cdr3_nt: TGTGCCAGCAGCGTCGGGGGGGGGAGAAAAAACACTGAAGCTTTCTTT

j_call: TRBJ2-3
d_call: TRBD2
v_call: TRBV6-7
clone_size: NA
cdr3_aa: CASLPLPAGGRDTQYF
cdr3_nt: TGTGCCAGCTTACCCCTCCCGGCGGGAGGGCGGGATACGCAGTATTTT

j_call: TRBJ1-3
d_call: NA
v_call: TRBV18
clone_size: NA
cdr3_aa: CASSPAGQSRSGNTIYF
cdr3_nt: TGTGCCAGCTCACCCGCCGGACAGAGCCGCTCTGGAAACACCATATATTTT

j_call: TRBJ2-7
d_call: TRBD2
v_call: TRBV2
clone_size: NA
cdr3_aa: CASSGGLAQNYEQYF
cdr3_nt: TGTGCCAGCAGTGGGGGACTAGCTCAAAACTACGAGCAGTACTTC

j_call: TRBJ2-3
d_call: NA
v_call: TRBV5-1
clone_size: NA
cdr3_aa: CASSLDQSTDTQYF
cdr3_nt: TGCGCCAGCAGCTTGGATCAGTCCACAGATACGCAGTATTTT

j_call: TRBJ2-7
d_call: NA
v_call: TRBV27
clone_size: NA
cdr3_aa: CASSKEPGYEQYF
cdr3_nt: TGTGCCAGCAGTAAAGAACCCGGTTACGAGCAGTACTTC

j_call: TRBJ2-5
d_call: TRBD1
v_call: TRBV11-3
clone_size: NA
cdr3_aa: CASSSNRGRRETQYF
cdr3_nt: TGTGCCAGCAGCTCGAACAGGGGGCGGCGAGAGACCCAGTACTTC

j_call: TRBJ1-1
d_call: TRBD1
v_call: TRBV6-5
clone_size: few
cdr3_aa: CASSYSQGVAFF
cdr3_nt: TGTGCCAGCAGTTACTCACAGGGGGTGGCTTTCTTT